This passage covers 29 T cell receptor beta chains from one sample sequenced in a study of vaccination and CD4 T cells after COVID-19. The Oncomine TCR Beta short-read assay generated sequence data from the DNA of cultured CD4+ T cells. TCRdb reanalysed the PCR reads using MiXCR and keeps one entry per CDR3 protein. The data show thousands of distinct CDR3 sequences, about three quarters seen once. Treatment in this sample: roughly 11-day PBMC culture with coronavirus spike peptide pools or control peptides (ViraFEST assay). These receptors have no identified antigens. The source material was CD4+ T cells from blood, cultured in vitro. These receptors were obtained from a human donor who had recovered from COVID-19.

This clonotype was counted a single time. The chain joins TRBV6-1 to TRBJ2-7; no firm D call. Germline V gene lookup returns CDR1 MNHNS and CDR2 SASEGT. V dropped 4 bases and J dropped 5 bases, with 12 bases sitting between them. There are 13 residues in the CDR3. In DNA, the CDR3 is TGTGCCAGCAGTGGACCCGTCTGGGACGAGCAGTACTTC. Protein: CASSGPVWDEQYF.

In this sample, this clonotype is large (0.1 to 1%). The chain is built from TRBV7-9 and TRBJ2-2; possibly TRBD1 for D (5 bases). V was pared by 5 bases and J by 4 bases, with 14 bases between. Germline CDR1 SEHNR, CDR2 FQNEAQ (reference sequence). The CDR3 totals 15 residues. The CDR3 DNA reads as TGTGCCAGCAGCATGAGGACACTGCCCACCGGGGAGCTGTTTTTT. Protein sequence: CASSMRTLPTGELFF.

V gene TRBV6-1 combines with J gene TRBJ1-5; the match to TRBD1 covers 7 bases. With V trimmed by 8 bases and J by 7 bases, 5 bases remained unmatched. Germline CDR1 reads MNHNS; CDR2 reads SASEGT. CDR3 length: 12 residues. This CDR3 reads CASRDSPQPQHF. DNA of the CDR3: TGTGCCAGCCGGGACAGTCCCCAGCCCCAGCATTTT.

The chain links TRBV10-3 to TRBJ1-2; the D gene is possibly TRBD1 (5 bases). The CDR3 length is 16 residues. The germline gives CDR1 ENHRY, CDR2 SYGVKD. V dropped 4 bases and J dropped 0 bases, with 15 bases sitting between them. The CDR3 bases are TGTGCCATCAGTGGTGGGGCCACCGAAGCTAACTATGGCTACACCTTC. Translated: CAISGGATEANYGYTF.

This sequence joins TRBV20-1 and TRBJ1-1; the D gene is possibly TRBD1 (5 bases). This CDR3 contains 15 residues. V lost 3 bases and J lost 0, with 14 bases in between. CDR1 DFQATT and CDR2 SNEGSKA come from the germline V gene (reference sequence). The CDR3 DNA reads TGCAGTGCTAGTGAGATGGGACCGATGAACACTGAAGCTTTCTTT. Its protein product is CSASEMGPMNTEAFF.

The chain uses TRBV20-1 and TRBJ1-1; D is undetermined. With 4 bases removed from V and 3 bases from J, the gap between germline ends came to 12 bases. The CDR3 totals 13 residues. Germline CDR1 is DFQATT and CDR2 is SNEGSKA (reference sequence). DNA of the CDR3: TGCAGTGCTATGCGGTCCTCCTACACTGAAGCTTTCTTT. This codes for CSAMRSSYTEAFF.

The chain combines TRBV7-2 with TRBJ1-2, with D perhaps TRBD1 (5 bases). The CDR3 contains 15 residues. Trimming removed 5 bases at V and 1 base at J, with 14 bases between. Germline-derived CDR1 and CDR2 are SGHTA and FQGNSA. The CDR3 reads CASSPNPGGNYGYTF. CDR3 nucleotide sequence: TGTGCCAGCAGCCCCAACCCGGGGGGTAACTATGGCTACACCTTC. Variable domain in full (rest from reference TRBV7-2 and TRBJ1-2): GAGVSQSPSNKVTEKGKDVELRCDPISGHTALYWYRQSLGQGLEFLIYFQGNSAPDKSGLPSDRFSAERTGGSVSTLTIQRTQQEDSAVYLCASSPNPGGNYGYTFGSGTRLTVV.

The genes are TRBV20-1 and TRBJ1-1; weak D call: TRBD1 (6 bases). V lost 5 bases and J lost 5, with 15 bases in between. Germline V gene sequence: CDR1 DFQATT, CDR2 SNEGSKA (reference sequence). The CDR3 extends over 13 amino acids. CDR3 DNA sequence: TGCAGTGCTCGGGGGGCGGCGAGGACTGAAGCTTTCTTT. It codes for CSARGAARTEAFF.

The chain joins TRBV6-5 to TRBJ1-6; TRBD1 agrees at 11 bases. The J segment lost 10 bases and the V segment lost 0 bases, leaving 11 bases of the junction unmatched. The CDR3 has 18 amino acids. Germline loops: CDR1 MNHEY, CDR2 SVGAGI. The CDR3 sequence is CASSYSRVAGQGGSPLHF. The CDR3 DNA is TGTGCCAGCAGTTACTCGAGGGTTGCGGGACAGGGGGGATCACCCCTCCACTTT.

The chain uses TRBV24-1 and TRBJ1-2; possible D gene TRBD1, 5 bases. CDR1 is KGHDR, CDR2 SFDVKD, per germline. The CDR3 is 12 amino acids. Trimming stripped 3 bases from V and 7 bases from J, with 8 bases between. The CDR3 loop is CATSDPGVGYTF. CDR3 coding DNA: TGTGCCACCAGTGATCCGGGGGTTGGCTACACCTTC.

The J gene is TRBJ1-1, the V gene TRBV7-9, with D tentatively TRBD1 (6 bases). The CDR3 covers 13 residues. Trimming shortened V by 1 base and J by 6 bases, and 9 bases separated the two germline ends. Germline lookup yields CDR1 SEHNR and CDR2 FQNEAQ (reference sequence). The CDR3 loop is CASSLGTASEAFF. For the CDR3, the DNA is TGTGCCAGCAGCTTAGGGACAGCCTCTGAAGCTTTCTTT.

V gene TRBV7-9 combines with J gene TRBJ1-2, with a possible D match to TRBD1 (5 bases). The CDR3 length is 15 residues. With 6 bases removed from V and 8 bases from J, the gap between germline ends came to 22 bases. Germline loops: CDR1 SEHNR, CDR2 FQNEAQ (reference sequence). In DNA form, the CDR3 reads TGTGCCAGCAGTTCACCTCCGAATGGGGCCTGGGGCTACACCTTC. Its translation is CASSSPPNGAWGYTF.

The rearrangement joins TRBV6-5 to TRBJ1-1; 8 bases match TRBD1. Germline V gene sequence: CDR1 MNHEY, CDR2 SVGAGI. This CDR3 has 16 amino acids. Trimming took 1 base from V and 3 from J; bases not matched to a gene: 7. The CDR3 sequence: CASSYWSGGEDTEAFF. The CDR3 DNA sequence: TGTGCCAGCAGTTACTGGTCAGGGGGCGAGGACACTGAAGCTTTCTTT.

The V gene is TRBV20-1, the J gene TRBJ1-2; D not certain. Germline CDR1 reads DFQATT; CDR2 reads SNEGSKA (reference sequence). The CDR3 totals 13 residues. The germline V and J ends were trimmed by 3 bases and 4 bases, with 12 bases remaining between them. In DNA, the CDR3 is TGCAGTGCTAGTGGTACGACGGTCTATGGCTACACCTTC. Residues: CSASGTTVYGYTF.

The chain couples TRBV10-3 to TRBJ2-7, with 8 bases aligning to TRBD1. The CDR3 spans 13 residues. The junction had 5 bases not matched to a gene; V was cut back by 7 bases and J by 3 bases. The germline gives CDR1 ENHRY, CDR2 SYGVKD. In DNA form, the CDR3 reads TGTGCCATCACCTCGGGACAGGACTACGAGCAGTACTTC. Translated, it gives CAITSGQDYEQYF.

This clonotype was seen only a few times. The chain carries TRBV27 and TRBJ2-7, with TRBD1 matching over 7 bases. The CDR3 spans 14 residues. V lost 7 bases and J lost 6; bases outside the gene matches: 12. CDR1 and CDR2 from the germline V gene are MNHEY and SMNVEV (reference sequence). This chain's CDR3 is CASKGRQGVSEQYF. In nucleotides, the CDR3 is TGTGCCAGCAAAGGGAGACAGGGTGTTAGCGAGCAGTACTTC.

The chain couples TRBV7-3 to TRBJ2-1; 9 bases align to TRBD2. Trimming cost V 4 bases and J 5 bases; bases outside gene matches: 6. The CDR3 has 15 residues. The germline CDR1 and CDR2 sequences are SGHTA and FQGTGA. The DNA of the CDR3 is TGTGCCAGCAGCTCTTGGGCTAGCGGGGACAATGAGCAGTTCTTC. It translates to CASSSWASGDNEQFF.

V gene TRBV6-2 or TRBV6-3 combines with J gene TRBJ2-7; possibly TRBD2 for D (6 bases). V lost 8 bases and J 2 bases, leaving 13 bases between the germline ends. The CDR3 contains 13 residues. Germline-derived CDR1 and CDR2 are MNHEY and SVGEGT. CDR3 residues: CASDPGTPYEQYF. CDR3 in DNA: TGTGCCAGCGACCCCGGGACTCCCTACGAGCAGTACTTC.

The chain carries TRBV6-1 and TRBJ1-4, with a weak D call TRBD1 (5 bases). CDR3 length equals 13 residues. The ends were cut back, 10 bases at V and 0 bases at J, with 9 bases in the middle. Germline V lookup: CDR1 MNHNS, CDR2 SASEGT. The CDR3 region has the DNA TGTGCCATCGGGGACGCAACTAATGAAAAACTGTTTTTT. Its protein product is CAIGDATNEKLFF.

This sequence joins TRBV20-1 and TRBJ1-3; TRBD1 matches at 9 bases. V trimming: 3 bases; J trimming: 4 bases; junction bases outside the gene matches: 13. CDR3 size: 17 residues. Per germline, CDR1 DFQATT and CDR2 SNEGSKA (reference sequence). In nucleotides, the CDR3 is TGCAGTGCTAGTGGCCGTCCCCCGGGACAGGGAGGAAACACCATATATTTT. Translation gives CSASGRPPGQGGNTIYF.

This clonotype was detected only once. The V gene is TRBV27, the J gene TRBJ2-7; the match to TRBD2 covers 8 bases. The germline CDR1 and CDR2 sequences are MNHEY and SMNVEV (reference sequence). The CDR3 has 15 amino acids. J gave up 3 bases and V 4 bases, and 8 bases lay outside the gene matches. The CDR3 protein is CASSSLRLANYEQYF. CDR3 DNA sequence: TGTGCCAGCAGTTCCCTTCGACTAGCGAACTACGAGCAGTACTTC.

This clonotype occurred once. J is TRBJ1-6 and V is TRBV7-2; D remains unclear. Germline V lookup: CDR1 SGHTA, CDR2 FQGNSA. Trimming left V 5 bases short and J 8 bases short, with 16 bases between. This CDR3 is built from 15 residues. The CDR3 DNA sequence: TGTGCCAGCAGCCTCCTGGCGTGGGCCGATTCACCCCTCCACTTT. Translating it yields CASSLLAWADSPLHF.

The rearrangement links TRBV12-3 or TRBV12-4 to TRBJ1-2; D gene uncertain. The CDR3 loop spans 16 amino acids. The V gene lost 6 bases and the J gene lost 4 bases, with 21 bases spanning the gap. This CDR3 reads CASSNGGPRQLYGYTF. The CDR3 DNA follows: TGTGCCAGCAGCAACGGCGGACCCAGACAACTCTATGGCTACACCTTC.

This clonotype is judged large (0.1 to 1%). The CDR3 protein is CASSDRSAGSSYNSPLHF. In DNA, the CDR3 is TGTGCCAGCAGTGACAGGTCGGCGGGGAGCTCCTATAATTCACCCCTCCACTTT. The chain employs TRBV6-4 and TRBJ1-6; D gene uncertain. The length of the CDR3 is 18 residues. Germline CDR1 MRHNA, CDR2 SNTAGT. The germline V and J ends were trimmed by 2 bases and 0 bases, with 14 bases remaining between them.

This chain joins TRBV7-9 and TRBJ2-7; TRBD2 aligns across 7 bases. There are 13 residues in the CDR3. CDR1 is SEHNR, CDR2 FQNEAQ, per germline (reference sequence). The J segment lost 0 bases and the V segment lost 10 bases, leaving 6 bases of the junction unmatched. The CDR3 loop reads CATPGGDSYEQYF. CDR3 sequence (DNA): TGTGCCACCCCGGGGGGAGACTCCTACGAGCAGTACTTC.

The chain combines TRBV6-1 with TRBJ2-3; 11 bases are a match to TRBD2. J gave up 2 bases and V 6 bases, and 7 bases lay outside the gene matches. The CDR3 is 16 residues long. Germline loops: CDR1 MNHNS, CDR2 SASEGT. CDR3 amino acids: CASRPTSGGITDTQYF. DNA of the CDR3: TGTGCCAGCAGACCTACTAGCGGGGGTATCACAGATACGCAGTATTTT.

V gene TRBV7-9 combines with J gene TRBJ2-6; D is undetermined. Germline values: CDR1 SEHNR, CDR2 FQNEAQ (reference sequence). This CDR3 is 15 amino acids long. Trimming removed 5 bases from V and 1 base from J, with 9 bases in between. Here the CDR3 reads CASSPPRSGANVLTF. For the CDR3, the DNA is TGTGCCAGCAGCCCTCCTCGGTCTGGGGCCAACGTCCTGACTTTC.

This clonotype showed up just a few times. At one boundary the junction diverges from the germline segment, which might be a read error. The V call is TRBV27, the J call TRBJ1-2; 7 nucleotides align to TRBD1. The length of the CDR3 is 13 residues. Per the germline V gene, CDR1 is MNHEY and CDR2 is SMNVEV (reference sequence). The CDR3 sequence: CASSLQGLSGYTF. In nucleotides, the CDR3 is TGTGCCAGCAGCCTACAGGGGTTGTCGGGCTACACCTTT.

In the case of this clonotype: This CDR3 is missing its conserved last phenylalanine or tryptophan, likely due to a read error. The J gene is TRBJ1-2, the V gene TRBV15, with 9 bases matching TRBD1. From germline, CDR1 is LNHNV and CDR2 YYDKDF (reference sequence). The junction had 8 bases not matched to a gene; V was cut back by 3 bases and J by 6 bases. CDR3 length: 15 amino acids. CDR3 in DNA: TGTGCCACCAGCAGGAGGACAGGGGAGCCTAATGGCTACACCATC. The encoded protein is CATSRRTGEPNGYTI.